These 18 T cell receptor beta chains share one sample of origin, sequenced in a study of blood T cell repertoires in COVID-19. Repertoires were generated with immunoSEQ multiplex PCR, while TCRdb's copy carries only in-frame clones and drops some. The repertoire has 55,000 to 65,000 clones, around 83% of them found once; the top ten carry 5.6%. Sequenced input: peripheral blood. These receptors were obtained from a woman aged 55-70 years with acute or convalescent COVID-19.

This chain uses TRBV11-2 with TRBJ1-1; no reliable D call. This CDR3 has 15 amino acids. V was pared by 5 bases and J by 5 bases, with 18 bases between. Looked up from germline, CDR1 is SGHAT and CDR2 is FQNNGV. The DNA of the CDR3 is TGTGCCAGCAGCAGTCGGGAATCGGCGGGGACTGAAGCTTTCTTT. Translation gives CASSSRESAGTEAFF.

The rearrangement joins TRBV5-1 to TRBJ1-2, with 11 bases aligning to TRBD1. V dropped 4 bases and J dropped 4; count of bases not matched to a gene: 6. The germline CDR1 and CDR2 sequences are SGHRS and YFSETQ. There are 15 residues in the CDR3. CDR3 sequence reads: CASSLGTGGTYGYTF. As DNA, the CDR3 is TGCGCCAGCAGCCTAGGGACAGGGGGTACCTATGGCTACACCTTC.

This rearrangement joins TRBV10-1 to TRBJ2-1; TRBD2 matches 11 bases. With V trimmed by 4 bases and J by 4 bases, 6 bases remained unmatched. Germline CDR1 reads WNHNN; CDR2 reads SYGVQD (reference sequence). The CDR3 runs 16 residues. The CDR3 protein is CASSGASGGTYNEQFF. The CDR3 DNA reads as TGCGCCAGCAGTGGGGCTAGCGGGGGGACATACAATGAGCAGTTCTTC.

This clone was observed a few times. The CDR3 is CASSALRLAGTNEQFF. CDR3 sequence (DNA): TGTGCCAGCAGCGCCCTTCGACTAGCGGGTACCAATGAGCAGTTCTTC. V gene TRBV9 combines with J gene TRBJ2-1, with 10 bases aligning to TRBD2. This CDR3 is 16 amino acids long. From germline, CDR1 is SGDLS and CDR2 YYNGEE. Unmatched junction bases numbered 9, after V lost 3 bases and J lost 6 bases.

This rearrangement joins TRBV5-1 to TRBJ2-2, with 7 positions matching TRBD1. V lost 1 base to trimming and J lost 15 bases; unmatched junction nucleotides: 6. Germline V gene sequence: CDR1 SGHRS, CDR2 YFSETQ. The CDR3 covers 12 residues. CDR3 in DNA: TGCGCCAGCAGCTTGAAGGGACAGAGGGTGTTTTTT. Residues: CASSLKGQRVFF.

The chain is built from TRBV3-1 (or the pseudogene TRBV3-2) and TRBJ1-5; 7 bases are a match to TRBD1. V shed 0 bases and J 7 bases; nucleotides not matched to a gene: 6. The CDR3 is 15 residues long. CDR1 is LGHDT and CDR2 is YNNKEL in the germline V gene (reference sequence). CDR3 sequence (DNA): TGTGCCAGCAGCCAAGATTCGACAGGGAGGCAGCCCCAGCATTTT. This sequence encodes CASSQDSTGRQPQHF.

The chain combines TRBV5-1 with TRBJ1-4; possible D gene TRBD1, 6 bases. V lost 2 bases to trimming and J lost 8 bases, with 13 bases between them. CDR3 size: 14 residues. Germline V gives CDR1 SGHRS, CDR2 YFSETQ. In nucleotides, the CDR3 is TGCGCCAGCAGCTTCGGACAGTTGGAAGAAAAACTGTTTTTT. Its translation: CASSFGQLEEKLFF. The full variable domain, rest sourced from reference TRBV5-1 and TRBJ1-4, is KAGVTQTPRYLIKTRGQQVTLSCSPISGHRSVSWYQQTPGQGLQFLFEYFSETQRNKGNFPGRFSGRQFSNSRSEMNVSTLELGDSALYLCASSFGQLEEKLFFGSGTQLSVL.

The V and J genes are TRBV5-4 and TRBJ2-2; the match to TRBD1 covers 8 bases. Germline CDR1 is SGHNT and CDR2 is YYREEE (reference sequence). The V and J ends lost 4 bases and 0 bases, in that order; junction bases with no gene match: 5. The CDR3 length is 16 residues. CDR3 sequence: CASSPKDRANTGELFF. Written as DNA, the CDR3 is TGTGCCAGCAGCCCCAAGGACAGGGCGAACACCGGGGAGCTGTTTTTT.

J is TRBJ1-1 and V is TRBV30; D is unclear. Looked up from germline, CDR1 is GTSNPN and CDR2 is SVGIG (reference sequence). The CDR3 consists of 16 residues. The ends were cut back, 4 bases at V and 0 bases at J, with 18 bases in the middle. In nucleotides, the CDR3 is TGTGCCTGGACCCGAGTTGGGCAGACCATGAACACTGAAGCTTTCTTT. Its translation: CAWTRVGQTMNTEAFF.

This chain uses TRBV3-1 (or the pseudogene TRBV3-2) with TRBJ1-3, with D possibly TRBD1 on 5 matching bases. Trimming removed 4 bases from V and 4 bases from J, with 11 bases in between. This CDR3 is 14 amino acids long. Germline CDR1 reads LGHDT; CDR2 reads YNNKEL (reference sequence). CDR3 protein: CASSPWGVGNTIYF. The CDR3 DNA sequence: TGTGCCAGCAGCCCTTGGGGGGTCGGAAACACCATATATTTT.

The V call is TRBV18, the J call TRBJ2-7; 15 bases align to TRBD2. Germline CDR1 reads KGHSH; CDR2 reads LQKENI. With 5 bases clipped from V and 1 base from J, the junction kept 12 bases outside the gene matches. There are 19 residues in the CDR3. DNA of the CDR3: TGTGCCAGCTCATTTCGATCCGGGACTAGCGGGGGGCGGTCCTACGAGCAGTACTTC. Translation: CASSFRSGTSGGRSYEQYF.

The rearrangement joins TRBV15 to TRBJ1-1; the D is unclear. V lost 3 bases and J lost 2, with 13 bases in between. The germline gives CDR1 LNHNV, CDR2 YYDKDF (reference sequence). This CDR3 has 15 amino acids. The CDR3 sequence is CATSSGPGINTEAFF. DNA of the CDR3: TGTGCCACCAGCAGCGGACCGGGAATCAACACTGAAGCTTTCTTT.

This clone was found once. The CDR3 coding sequence is TGTGCCAGCAGTTACCCAAAACTGGCAGGAAACGCAACTAATGAAAAACTGTTTTTT. Encoded protein: CASSYPKLAGNATNEKLFF. This chain connects TRBV6-2 or TRBV6-3 to TRBJ1-4; D gene unclear. CDR3 size: 19 residues. CDR1 and CDR2 (germline): MNHEY, SVGEGT. V lost 2 bases and J 0 bases, leaving 19 bases between the germline ends.

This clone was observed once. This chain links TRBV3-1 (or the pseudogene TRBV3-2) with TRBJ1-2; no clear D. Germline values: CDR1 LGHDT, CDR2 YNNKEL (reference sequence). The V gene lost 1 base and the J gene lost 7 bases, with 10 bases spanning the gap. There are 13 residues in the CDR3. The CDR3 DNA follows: TGTGCCAGCAGCCAAGTAGGAGGCCTTGGCTACACCTTC. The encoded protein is CASSQVGGLGYTF.

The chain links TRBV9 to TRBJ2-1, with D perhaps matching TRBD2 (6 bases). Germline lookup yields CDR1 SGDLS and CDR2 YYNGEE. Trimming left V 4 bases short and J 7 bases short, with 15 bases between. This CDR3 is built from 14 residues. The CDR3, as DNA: TGTGCCAGCAGCACTGGGGACTTAGGGAATGAGCAGTTCTTC. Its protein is CASSTGDLGNEQFF.

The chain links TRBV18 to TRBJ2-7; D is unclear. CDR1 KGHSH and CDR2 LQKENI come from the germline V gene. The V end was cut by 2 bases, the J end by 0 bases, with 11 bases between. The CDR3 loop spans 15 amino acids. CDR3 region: CASSPETPSSYEQYF. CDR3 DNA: TGTGCCAGCTCACCAGAGACTCCAAGCTCCTACGAGCAGTACTTC.

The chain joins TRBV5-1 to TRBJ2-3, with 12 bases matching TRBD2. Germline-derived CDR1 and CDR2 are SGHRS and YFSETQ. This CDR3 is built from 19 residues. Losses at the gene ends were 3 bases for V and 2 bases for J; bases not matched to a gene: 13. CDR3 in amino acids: CASSSVPGLAGGFTDTQYF. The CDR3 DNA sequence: TGCGCCAGCAGCTCTGTCCCGGGACTAGCGGGCGGATTCACAGATACGCAGTATTTT.

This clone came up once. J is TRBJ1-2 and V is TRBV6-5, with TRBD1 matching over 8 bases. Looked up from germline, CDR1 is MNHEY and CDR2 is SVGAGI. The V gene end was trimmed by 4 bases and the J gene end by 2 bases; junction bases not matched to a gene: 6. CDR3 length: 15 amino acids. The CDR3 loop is CASSFSGTGNYGYTF. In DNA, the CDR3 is TGTGCCAGCAGTTTCTCCGGGACAGGCAACTATGGCTACACCTTC.